Listed below are T cell receptor beta chains from one sample, sequenced in a study of OX40 agonist ivuxolimab in advanced cancers. Assay used: immunoSEQ multiplex PCR; TCRdb lists only in-frame clones, some missing. The sample records 80,000 or so clones, more than 70% being singletons. The starting material was CD4+ or CD8+ T cells sorted from blood, obtained in a trial of the OX40 agonist ivuxolimab. Receptors originate from an adult with an advanced solid tumor such as melanoma, head and neck, liver or kidney cancer. The CDR3 runs from the conserved cysteine through the conserved F or W. D genes are given only for firm matches. Some rows mark clone size as missing; the rest say once, few, many or name a class of expanded clone.

CDR3nt,CDR3aa,j_gene,abundance,v_gene,d_gene
TGTGCCAGCAGCTTAGCTGCTAGCGGATACTACGAGCAGTACTTC,CASSLAASGYYEQYF,TRBJ2-7,.,TRBV7-2,TRBD2
TGTGCCAGCAGCTTGTCCAGGGAGTCAACGAACACTGAAGCTTTCTTT,CASSLSRESTNTEAFF,TRBJ1-1,.,TRBV7-3,.
TGTGCCAGCAGCTTCCGATCCGGGACAGATTCACCCCTCCACTTT,CASSFRSGTDSPLHF,TRBJ1-6,few,TRBV11-2,TRBD1
TGCGCCAGCAGCTTGGCTGGGGACTCTGGAAACACCATATATTTT,CASSLAGDSGNTIYF,TRBJ1-3,.,TRBV5-1,.
TGTGCCAGCAGTCCTGGGACAGGAACTAATGAAAAACTGTTTTTT,CASSPGTGTNEKLFF,TRBJ1-4,.,TRBV28,TRBD1
TGTGCCTGGAGTGCCGGACAATTTGATGGCTACACCTTC,CAWSAGQFDGYTF,TRBJ1-2,.,TRBV30,.
TGTGCCAGTGCGGTGGGTGGGGAAGTTCAGCCCCAGCATTTT,CASAVGGEVQPQHF,TRBJ1-5,.,TRBV28,.
TGTGCCATCAGTGAGTCGGCAGGGCTCCAATTCGAGACCCAGTACTTC,CAISESAGLQFETQYF,TRBJ2-5,once,TRBV10-3,.
TGTGCCAGCAGTGTAGGGACAGAGCTTTTGAACACTGAAGCTTTCTTT,CASSVGTELLNTEAFF,TRBJ1-1,.,TRBV6-1,TRBD1
TGTGCCAGTAGCCAGAATCGACCGAACACTGAAGCTTTCTTT,CASSQNRPNTEAFF,TRBJ1-1,.,TRBV19,.
TGTGCCATCAGTGAGTACGAGATAAGCTACAATGAGCAGTTCTTC,CAISEYEISYNEQFF,TRBJ2-1,.,TRBV10-3,.
TGTGCCTGGTACAGGGTAATCAACTATGGCTACACCTTC,CAWYRVINYGYTF,TRBJ1-2,.,TRBV30,.
TGTGCCAGCAGTTTGCAGGGTTTCAGGGGCTACACCTTC,CASSLQGFRGYTF,TRBJ1-2,many,TRBV7-2,.
TGTGCCAGCAAGCCGGATAGCGGGGGCCTAGAGACCCAGTACTTC,CASKPDSGGLETQYF,TRBJ2-5,.,TRBV5-4,TRBD2
TGCAGCGGGGCGACACAGGGTTCCCAGTACTTC,CSGATQGSQYF,TRBJ2-5,.,TRBV29-1,.
TGTGCCACCAGCACGTTGACAGGGAAGAAACTGTTTTTT,CATSTLTGKKLFF,TRBJ1-4,.,TRBV15,TRBD1
TGTGCCAGTAGTATAGGTGGGCACGGCAGCCAAGAGACCCAGTACTTC,CASSIGGHGSQETQYF,TRBJ2-5,.,TRBV19,.
TGTGCCAGCAGCTCGCAGGGGGTCGCCTATAATTCACCCCTCCACTTT,CASSSQGVAYNSPLHF,TRBJ1-6,.,TRBV5-4,TRBD1
TGTGCCAGCAGCCAATCTCCAGTGACTGGAAACACCATATATTTT,CASSQSPVTGNTIYF,TRBJ1-3,.,TRBV16,.
TGTGCCAGCAGCTTAGAACAGGGGAACGAGCAGTACTTC,CASSLEQGNEQYF,TRBJ2-7,.,TRBV7-2,TRBD1
TGTGCCAGCAGCCTGGACAGGGAAAACACTGAAGCTTTCTTT,CASSLDRENTEAFF,TRBJ1-1,.,TRBV7-3,TRBD1
TGTGCCAGTACGATCACGGAGGGCAGAGGGAATCAGCCCCAGCATTTT,CASTITEGRGNQPQHF,TRBJ1-5,.,TRBV19,.
TGTGCCAGCAGCTTAGAATTCTCTGGGGCCAACGTCCTGACTTTC,CASSLEFSGANVLTF,TRBJ2-6,.,TRBV11-2,.
TGTGCCAGCAGCAAGTTTAGCGGGGGCACAGATACGCAGTATTTT,CASSKFSGGTDTQYF,TRBJ2-3,few,TRBV7-2,TRBD2
TGTGCCAGCAGCTTAGGGCGGATCGGACAGGGCCCCTACGAGCAGTACTTC,CASSLGRIGQGPYEQYF,TRBJ2-7,.,TRBV7-8,TRBD1
TGTGCCAGCAGCTTCACTCCGGGACAGGGAGGGTATGGCTACACCTTC,CASSFTPGQGGYGYTF,TRBJ1-2,.,TRBV28,TRBD1
TGTGCCAGCAGCCCGGTTTGGGGGGCCGGGGAGCTGTTTTTT,CASSPVWGAGELFF,TRBJ2-2,.,TRBV14,.
TGTGCCAGCAGCTTAGACAGGGACAGCGAGCAGTACTTC,CASSLDRDSEQYF,TRBJ2-7,.,TRBV7-3,TRBD1